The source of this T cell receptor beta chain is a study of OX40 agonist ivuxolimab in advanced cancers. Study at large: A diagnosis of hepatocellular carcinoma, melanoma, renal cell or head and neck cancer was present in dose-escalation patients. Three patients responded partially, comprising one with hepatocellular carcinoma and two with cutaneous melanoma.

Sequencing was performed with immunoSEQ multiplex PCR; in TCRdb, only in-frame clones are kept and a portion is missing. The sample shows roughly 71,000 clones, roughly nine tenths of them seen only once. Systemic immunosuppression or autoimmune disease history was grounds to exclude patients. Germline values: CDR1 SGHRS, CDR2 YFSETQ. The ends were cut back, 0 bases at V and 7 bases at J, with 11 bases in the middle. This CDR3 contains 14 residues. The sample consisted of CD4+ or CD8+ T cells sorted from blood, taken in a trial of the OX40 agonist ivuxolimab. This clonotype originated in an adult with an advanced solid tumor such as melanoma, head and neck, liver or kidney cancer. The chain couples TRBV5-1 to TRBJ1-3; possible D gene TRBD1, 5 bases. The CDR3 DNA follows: TGCGCCAGCAGCTTGGCCGGGGGGGAGAACACCATATATTTT. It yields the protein CASSLAGGENTIYF.